This TCR beta chain came from a study of CXCR3-negative and CXCR3-positive naive CD8 T cells. Points from the study as a whole: Researchers report that CXCR3-positive naive cells carry more hydrophobic TRB CDR3s than CXCR3-negative naive cells. Sequencing showed both naive subsets with comparably high diversity, and memory CD8+ cells much lower.

Via 5' RACE with UMI labels, TRB cDNA libraries were prepared. TCRdb re-called the 5' RACE reads, yielding one record per CDR3 amino acid sequence without DNA. There are about 110,000 distinct CDR3 sequences in the sample, with more than 0.3% held by the top ten. With regard to this clonotype: Its specificity is not known.

Definition of naive CD8+ T cells rested on a CD45RO-CCR7+CD27+CD95- profile. This CDR3 region has 15 residues. Per the germline V gene, CDR1 is SGHAT and CDR2 is FQDESV (reference sequence). This receptor was taken from a human donor in good health. Some clones in this sample may be carry-over from other donors' samples. Sequenced sample: naive CXCR3+ CD8+ T cells from blood. Subset noted: CD45RO-CCR7+CD27+CD95- naive CD8+ T cells expressing CXCR3 (TNR3+). The genes are TRBV11-1 and TRBJ2-7; TCRdb designates TRBD1, a call that cannot be tested without DNA. The chain's CDR3 is CASSLGTGDLYEQYF. The whole variable domain, remainder taken from reference TRBV11-1 and TRBJ2-7, is EAEVAQSPRYKITEKSQAVAFWCDPISGHATLYWYRQILGQGPELLVQFQDESVVDDSQLPKDRFSAERLKGVDSTLKIQPAELGDSAMYLCASSLGTGDLYEQYFGPGTRLTVT.